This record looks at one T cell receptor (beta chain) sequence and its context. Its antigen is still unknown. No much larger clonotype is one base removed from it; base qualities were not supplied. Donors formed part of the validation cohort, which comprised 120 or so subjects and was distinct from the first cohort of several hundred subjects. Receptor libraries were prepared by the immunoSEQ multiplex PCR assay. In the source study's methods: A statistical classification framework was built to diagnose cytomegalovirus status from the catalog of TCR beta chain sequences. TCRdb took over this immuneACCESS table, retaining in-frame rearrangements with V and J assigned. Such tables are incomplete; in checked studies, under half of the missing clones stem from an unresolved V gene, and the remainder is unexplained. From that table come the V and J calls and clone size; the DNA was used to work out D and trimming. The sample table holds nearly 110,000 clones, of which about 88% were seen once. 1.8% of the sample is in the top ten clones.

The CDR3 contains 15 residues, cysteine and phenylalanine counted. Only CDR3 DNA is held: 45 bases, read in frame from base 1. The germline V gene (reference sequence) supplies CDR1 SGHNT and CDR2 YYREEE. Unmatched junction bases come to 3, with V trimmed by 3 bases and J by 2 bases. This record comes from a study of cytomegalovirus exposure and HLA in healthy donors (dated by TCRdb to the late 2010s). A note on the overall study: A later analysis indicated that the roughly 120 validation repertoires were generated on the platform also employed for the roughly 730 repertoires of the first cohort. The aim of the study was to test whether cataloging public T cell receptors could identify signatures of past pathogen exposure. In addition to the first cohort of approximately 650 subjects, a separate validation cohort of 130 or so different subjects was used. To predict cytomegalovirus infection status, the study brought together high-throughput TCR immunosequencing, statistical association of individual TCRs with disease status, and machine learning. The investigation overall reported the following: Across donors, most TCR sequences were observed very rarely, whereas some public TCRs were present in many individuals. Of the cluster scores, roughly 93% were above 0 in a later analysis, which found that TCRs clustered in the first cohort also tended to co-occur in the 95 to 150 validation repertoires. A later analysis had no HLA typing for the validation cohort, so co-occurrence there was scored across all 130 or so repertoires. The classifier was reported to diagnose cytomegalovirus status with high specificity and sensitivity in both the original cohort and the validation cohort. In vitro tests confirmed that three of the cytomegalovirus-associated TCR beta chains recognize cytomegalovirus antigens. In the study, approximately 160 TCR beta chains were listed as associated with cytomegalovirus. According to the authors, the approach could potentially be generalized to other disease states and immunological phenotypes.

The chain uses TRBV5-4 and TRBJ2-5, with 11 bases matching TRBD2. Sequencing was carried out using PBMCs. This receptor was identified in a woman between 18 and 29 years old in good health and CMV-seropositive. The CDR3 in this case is CASSYRLAGQETQYF. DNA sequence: TGTGCCAGCAGCTACCGACTAGCGGGACAAGAGACCCAGTACTTC.